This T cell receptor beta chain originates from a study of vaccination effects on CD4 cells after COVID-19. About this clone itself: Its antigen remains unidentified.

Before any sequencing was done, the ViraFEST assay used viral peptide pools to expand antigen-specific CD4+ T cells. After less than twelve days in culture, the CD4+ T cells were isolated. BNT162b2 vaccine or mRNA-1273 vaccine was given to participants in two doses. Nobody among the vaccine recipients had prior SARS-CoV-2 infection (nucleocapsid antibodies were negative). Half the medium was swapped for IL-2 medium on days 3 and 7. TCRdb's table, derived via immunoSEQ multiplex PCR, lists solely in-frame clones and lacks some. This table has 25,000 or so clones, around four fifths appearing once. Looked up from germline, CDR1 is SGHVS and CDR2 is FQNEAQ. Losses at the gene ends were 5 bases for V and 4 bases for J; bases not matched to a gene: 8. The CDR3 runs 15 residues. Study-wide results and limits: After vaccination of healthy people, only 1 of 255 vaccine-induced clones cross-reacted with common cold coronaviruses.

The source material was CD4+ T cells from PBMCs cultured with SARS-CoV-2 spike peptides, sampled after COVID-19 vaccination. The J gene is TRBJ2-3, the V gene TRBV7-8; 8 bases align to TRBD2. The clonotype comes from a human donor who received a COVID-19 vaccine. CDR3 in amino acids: CASSPGLGVADTQYF. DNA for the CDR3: TGTGCCAGCAGCCCGGGACTAGGAGTAGCAGATACGCAGTATTTT.